The text below deals with one T cell receptor (beta chain). This sample is part of a study of blood T cell repertoires in COVID-19. Study-wide context: The study drew acute and convalescent COVID-19 samples from the United States, Italy and Spain.

Here immunoSEQ multiplex PCR was the method, and the copy in TCRdb shows in-frame clones only, minus some. The sample records under 500,000 clones, nearly 90% being singletons. The V gene's germline CDR1 is SGHTA and CDR2 FQGNSA. V shed 5 bases and J 8 bases; nucleotides not matched to a gene: 8. This CDR3 has 15 residues. Sequencing was carried out using PBMCs or T cells enriched from blood (not recorded which). This TCR was sampled from a woman aged 18-30 years with acute COVID-19. The J gene is TRBJ2-1, the V gene TRBV7-2; 11 bases align to TRBD2. The CDR3 is CASSLLAGGAHEQFF. CDR3 bases: TGTGCCAGCAGCCTATTAGCGGGAGGGGCCCATGAGCAGTTCTTC.